This T cell receptor (beta chain) was sequenced during a study of blood T cell repertoires in COVID-19. Study overall: From the United States, Italy and Spain came samples of acute and convalescent COVID-19. Sample material is recorded as cDNA or gDNA derived from T cells, B-cell-depleted T cells, or PBMCs.

Clones were read by immunoSEQ multiplex PCR, and TCRdb kept only the in-frame ones, dropping some. The sample gives 37,000 or so clones, 70% to 90% of which show up once; 12% is in the top ten. This clone counts as hyperexpanded (1% or more). Sequenced sample: peripheral blood. This TCR was recovered from a man in his 60s with active COVID-19.

CDR3 in DNA: TGTGCCAGCAGCGTGGGACTAGCGGGAATGTCCTACGAGCAGTACTTC. The encoded protein is CASSVGLAGMSYEQYF. The V and J genes are TRBV5-4 and TRBJ2-7; 13 positions match TRBD2. From germline, CDR1 is SGHNT and CDR2 YYREEE (reference sequence). The CDR3 sequence is 16 residues long. The J segment lost 1 base and the V segment lost 4 bases, leaving 5 bases of the junction unmatched.